These 10 T cell receptor beta chains were sequenced from one sample in a study of breast tumors, draining lymph nodes, adjacent tissues. TCRdb ran MiXCR on the multiplex PCR reads and lists one entry per CDR3 protein. The data hold 13,000 to 15,000 distinct CDR3 sequences, with 47% observed a single time. Sequencing used tumor-adjacent breast tissue. The receptors derive from a female donor with breast cancer. Some clones in this sample may be carry-over from other donors' samples.

In its sample, this clonotype ranks as medium-sized. This chain joins TRBV20-1 and TRBJ2-7, with 16 bases that match TRBD2. Trimming took 6 bases from V and 5 from J; bases not matched to a gene: 10. This CDR3 contains 16 residues. CDR1 is DFQATT, CDR2 SNEGSKA, per germline (reference sequence). The CDR3 reads CSAQAPGLAGGDEQYF. The CDR3 DNA reads as TGCAGTGCCCAAGCCCCGGGACTAGCGGGAGGGGACGAGCAGTACTTC.

The CDR3 region is CASSGIRETQYF. The CDR3 DNA sequence: TGTGCCAGCTCAGGAATCCGGGAGACCCAGTACTTC. This chain uses TRBV18 with TRBJ2-5, with D unclear. The CDR3 runs to 12 residues. Germline lookup yields CDR1 KGHSH and CDR2 LQKENI. The V end was cut by 5 bases, the J end by 5 bases, with 9 bases between.

This clonotype was counted ten times or more. The chain is built from TRBV9 and TRBJ1-5, with D possibly matching TRBD1 (5 bases). Per the germline V gene, CDR1 is SGDLS and CDR2 is YYNGEE. Trimming took off 0 bases at V and 7 bases at J, with 11 bases between the two ends. The CDR3 is 14 residues long. The CDR3 nucleotides read TGTGCCAGCAGCGTAGACGGGGCGGGGCAGCCCCAGCATTTT. Protein product: CASSVDGAGQPQHF.

The V and J genes are TRBV5-1 and TRBJ2-7; possibly TRBD2 for D (5 bases). Germline lookup yields CDR1 SGHRS and CDR2 YFSETQ. The CDR3 consists of 14 residues. The V end was cut by 3 bases, the J end by 0 bases, with 10 bases between. CDR3 sequence (DNA): TGCGCCAGCAGCTCTCCGGGAAGCTCCTACGAGCAGTACTTC. Residues: CASSSPGSSYEQYF.

This clonotype came up many times. This chain connects TRBV28 to TRBJ1-5; weak D call: TRBD1 (6 bases). In germline, CDR1 is MDHEN, CDR2 SYDVKM. There are 17 residues in the CDR3. The germline V and J ends were trimmed by 5 bases and 0 bases, with 17 bases remaining between them. The CDR3, as DNA: TGTGCCAGCAGTAGCCATGGACAGACCTATAGCAATCAGCCCCAGCATTTT. Protein sequence: CASSSHGQTYSNQPQHF.

This clonotype turned up a few times. This CDR3 reads CASSSTGEETQYF. The CDR3 DNA reads TGTGCCAGCAGTTCGACAGGGGAAGAGACCCAGTACTTC. This rearrangement joins TRBV12-3 or TRBV12-4 to TRBJ2-5; the match to TRBD1 covers 8 bases. After removal of 4 bases from V and 3 bases from J, the junction contained 1 base not matched to a gene. The CDR3 sequence is 13 residues long.

This clonotype has just a few counts. Because the CDR3 is missing its conserved closing phenylalanine or tryptophan, this is likely a read error. No DNA is shown, since the ends of the CDR3 on it are uncertain; the CDR3 is the one TCRdb lists. CDR3 region: CASSQDLNL. This rearrangement joins TRBV3-1 to TRBJ1-6. The CDR3 is made up of 9 amino acids, end residues included. Germline CDR1 reads LGHDT; CDR2 reads YNNKEL (reference sequence).

This rearrangement joins TRBV20-1 to TRBJ2-1; TRBD2 matches 9 bases. The trim removed 4 bases at V and 7 bases at J, leaving 8 bases unmatched. This CDR3 spans 14 amino acids. Germline loops: CDR1 DFQATT, CDR2 SNEGSKA (reference sequence). This CDR3 reads CSAMSESGRNEQFF. The CDR3 region has the DNA TGCAGTGCTATGTCTGAGAGCGGGAGGAATGAGCAGTTCTTC.

The genes are TRBV19 and TRBJ2-7; 7 positions agree with TRBD1. Looked up from germline, CDR1 is LNHDA and CDR2 is SQIVND (reference sequence). V dropped 6 bases and J dropped 7; count of bases not matched to a gene: 15. The CDR3 length is 15 residues. The CDR3 DNA reads as TGTGCCAGTAGCAATCTCAACAGGGGTCAATGGGAGCAGTACTTC. Its protein product is CASSNLNRGQWEQYF.

V and J are TRBV27 and TRBJ2-1; weak D call: TRBD2 (6 bases). Per germline, CDR1 MNHEY and CDR2 SMNVEV (reference sequence). Trimming removed 3 bases from V and 10 bases from J, with 16 bases in between. The CDR3 has 14 residues. The CDR3 DNA follows: TGTGCCAGCAGTTTGGCGGGACCTAACTGCGAGCAGTTCTTC. It specifies CASSLAGPNCEQFF.